Shown below are 27 T cell receptor beta chains from a single sample sequenced in a study of beta chain features in type 1 diabetes. Study results and caveats: When Type 1 diabetes patients were examined, their TCRB CDR3s proved moderately but significantly shorter in all four CD4+ subsets.

Investigators reverse transcribed all isolated RNA, so they sequenced expressed TCRB transcripts. The table came from immunoSEQ multiplex PCR; TCRdb's copy has only in-frame clones and leaves some out. The repertoire holds about 650,000 clones, with around 12% as singletons. No antigens are known for them. What was sequenced was naive CD4+ T cells from blood. The receptors originated from a man aged 30 to 45 with type 1 diabetes.

There are a few counts of this clone. The chain joins TRBV7-7 to TRBJ2-2, with D perhaps given as TRBD1 or TRBD2 (6 bases each). The CDR3 totals 15 residues. The ends were cut back, 0 bases at V and 2 bases at J, with 7 bases in the middle. CDR1 is SSHAT, CDR2 FNYEAQ, per germline (reference sequence). CDR3 DNA sequence: TGTGCCAGCAGCTTAGCCGGGGGCAACACCGGGGAGCTGTTTTTT. Protein: CASSLAGGNTGELFF.

In its sample, this clone was seen many times. The chain recombines TRBV2 with TRBJ2-1; D possibly matches TRBD1 or TRBD2 (5 bases each). V was cut by 0 bases and J by 10 bases, with 10 bases left in between. Per the germline V gene, CDR1 is SNHLY and CDR2 is FYNNEI. The CDR3 spans 13 residues. The DNA of the CDR3 is TGTGCCAGCAGTGAAGCGGAGGACATCGAGCAGTTCTTC. This gives the protein CASSEAEDIEQFF.

This chain joins TRBV6-6 and TRBJ1-1, with 7 positions matching TRBD1. The CDR3 is 16 amino acids. Trimming at V came to 6 bases and at J to 1 base, leaving 11 bases not matched to a gene. The germline CDR1 and CDR2 sequences are MNHNY and SVGAGI (reference sequence). CDR3 DNA sequence: TGTGCCAGCAGCCCAAGACAGGGCCCTGGGAACACTGAAGCTTTCTTT. Encoded protein: CASSPRQGPGNTEAFF.

This clone turned up a few times. This chain uses TRBV14 with TRBJ1-4; unclear D gene. CDR1 SGHDN and CDR2 FVKESK come from the germline V gene. The ends were cut back, 1 base at V and 8 bases at J, with 11 bases in the middle. CDR3 length: 14 amino acids. CDR3 in DNA: TGTGCCAGCAGCCAAGTCGGGCGGGAAGAAAAACTGTTTTTT. Its protein product is CASSQVGREEKLFF. The variable domain in full, with the rest retrieved from reference TRBV14 and TRBJ1-4, is EAGVTQFPSHSVIEKGQTVTLRCDPISGHDNLYWYRRVMGKEIKFLLHFVKESKQDESGMPNNRFLAERTGGTYSTLKVQPAELEDSGVYFCASSQVGREEKLFFGSGTQLSVL.

This sequence joins TRBV5-1 and TRBJ2-5, with 8 bases aligning to TRBD1. This CDR3 region has 14 residues. Germline trimming cut 2 bases from V and 5 bases from J; bases unmatched to any gene: 5. Per germline, CDR1 SGHRS and CDR2 YFSETQ. The CDR3 here is CASSFRTGLETQYF. The CDR3 nucleotides are TGCGCCAGCAGCTTCAGGACAGGGCTGGAGACCCAGTACTTC.

This clone was counted between two and nine times. The chain has TRBV28 and TRBJ1-4; no clear D gene. V was shortened by 6 bases and J by 6 bases, with 14 bases between the two germline ends. Germline CDR1 MDHEN, CDR2 SYDVKM. The CDR3 is made up of 14 amino acids. Here the CDR3 reads CASRSRRPDEKLFF. CDR3 sequence (DNA): TGTGCCAGCAGATCACGAAGGCCTGATGAAAAACTGTTTTTT.

This clone has more than one count but fewer than ten. The CDR3: CSVVRDWAGELFF. The CDR3 nucleotides are TGCAGCGTTGTGCGGGATTGGGCCGGGGAGCTGTTTTTT. J is TRBJ2-2 and V is TRBV29-1; maybe TRBD2 (6 bases). The germline gives CDR1 SQVTM, CDR2 ANQGSEA. Trimming removed 4 bases from V and 6 bases from J, with 12 bases in between. The CDR3 spans 13 residues.

This clone has a handful of counts. The chain joins TRBV7-2 to TRBJ2-5; 7 bases are a match to TRBD1. The CDR3 loop spans 13 amino acids. After removal of 7 bases from V and 2 bases from J, the junction contained 4 bases not matched to a gene. From germline, CDR1 is SGHTA and CDR2 FQGNSA. CDR3 sequence (DNA): TGTGCCAGCACCATGGACAGGCAAGAGACCCAGTACTTC. Translation: CASTMDRQETQYF.

The chain couples TRBV5-1 to TRBJ1-1, with 9 bases aligning to TRBD1. Germline CDR1 SGHRS, CDR2 YFSETQ. This CDR3 contains 14 residues. Trimming at V came to 4 bases and at J to 5 bases, leaving 6 bases not matched to a gene. For the CDR3, the DNA is TGCGCCAGCAGCCTACAGGGGGCAGAGACTGAAGCTTTCTTT. It translates to CASSLQGAETEAFF.

This clone was seen more than once but under ten times. This chain joins TRBV7-2 and TRBJ2-1; D is ambiguous. This CDR3 spans 12 amino acids. V shed 4 bases and J shed 9 bases, with 10 bases lying between them. CDR1 is SGHTA and CDR2 is FQGNSA in the germline V gene. CDR3 residues: CASSSKILEQFF. CDR3 in DNA: TGTGCCAGCAGCTCGAAGATACTTGAGCAGTTCTTC.

The chain has TRBV29-1 and TRBJ1-5; 7 bases align to TRBD1. Per germline, CDR1 SQVTM and CDR2 ANQGSEA. With V trimmed by 4 bases and J by 4 bases, 4 bases remained unmatched. This CDR3 has 13 amino acids. The CDR3: CSVATGVNQPQHF. The CDR3 DNA is TGCAGCGTTGCCACAGGGGTAAATCAGCCCCAGCATTTT.

This clone was observed a handful of times. This chain links TRBV13 with TRBJ1-1, with 8 bases lining up with TRBD1. This CDR3 is 13 amino acids long. With V trimmed by 8 bases and J by 7 bases, 9 bases remained unmatched. Germline V gene lookup returns CDR1 PRHDT and CDR2 FYEKMQ (reference sequence). CDR3 protein: CASGPGTGVEAFF. CDR3 DNA sequence: TGTGCCAGCGGTCCCGGGACAGGAGTTGAAGCTTTCTTT. Drawing the rest from reference TRBV13 and TRBJ1-1, the complete variable domain is AAGVIQSPRHLIKEKRETATLKCYPIPRHDTVYWYQQGPGQDPQFLISFYEKMQSDKGSIPDRFSAQQFSDYHSELNMSSLELGDSALYFCASGPGTGVEAFFGQGTRLTVV.

The chain joins TRBV28 to TRBJ2-3; 10 nucleotides agree with TRBD2. J lost 5 bases, V lost 6 bases, and 11 bases had no gene match. The CDR3 extends over 16 amino acids. Germline-derived CDR1 and CDR2 are MDHEN and SYDVKM. The CDR3 loop is CASRPLGAGGQDTQYF. In DNA, the CDR3 is TGTGCCAGCAGGCCGCTGGGAGCGGGGGGGCAAGATACGCAGTATTTT.

As regards this clone: The same CDR3 also results from other DNA sequences found in this sample. The chain carries TRBV5-1 and TRBJ2-1, with D unclear. From germline, CDR1 is SGHRS and CDR2 YFSETQ. The germline V and J ends were trimmed by 2 bases and 4 bases, with 4 bases remaining between them. CDR3 length equals 12 residues. CDR3 in amino acids: CASSFRYNEQFF. CDR3 in DNA: TGCGCCAGCAGCTTCAGGTACAATGAGCAGTTCTTC.

This clone was detected a few times. The chain recombines TRBV18 with TRBJ1-2; D remains ambiguous. Germline V gene lookup returns CDR1 KGHSH and CDR2 LQKENI. V was cut by 0 bases and J by 7 bases, with 0 bases left in between. This CDR3 is built from 10 residues. CDR3 nucleotide sequence: TGTGCCAGCTCACCACCTGGCTACACCTTC. Its protein product is CASSPPGYTF.

The rearrangement uses TRBV5-6 and TRBJ2-1; D not certain. CDR1 and CDR2 (germline): SGHDT, YYEEEE. Trimming left V 0 bases short and J 2 bases short, with 0 bases between. The CDR3 extends over 12 amino acids. Here the CDR3 reads CASSLAYNEQFF. As DNA, the CDR3 is TGTGCCAGCAGCTTGGCCTACAATGAGCAGTTCTTC. The full variable domain, with the rest looked up from reference TRBV5-6 and TRBJ2-1, is DAGVTQSPTHLIKTRGQQVTLRCSPKSGHDTVSWYQQALGQGPQFIFQYYEEEERQRGNFPDRFSGHQFPNYSSELNVNALLLGDSALYLCASSLAYNEQFFGPGTRLTVL.

This clone turned up a few times. In the same sample, other DNA sequences code for this CDR3. V usage is TRBV29-1 and J usage is TRBJ2-1, with a tentative D call TRBD1 (6 bases). V was trimmed by 4 bases and J by 3 bases, leaving 10 bases between them. The germline V gene has CDR1 SQVTM and CDR2 ANQGSEA. The CDR3 is made up of 13 amino acids. CDR3 loop: CSVVGQRYNEQFF. In DNA, the CDR3 is TGCAGCGTTGTAGGACAGCGCTACAATGAGCAGTTCTTC.

This sequence joins TRBV6-1 and TRBJ1-5, with D possibly being TRBD1 (6 bases). The germline gives CDR1 MNHNS, CDR2 SASEGT. V dropped 1 base and J dropped 4 bases, with 11 bases sitting between them. There are 15 residues in the CDR3. CDR3 sequence (DNA): TGTGCCAGCAGTGAAGTGGGGGCCGGGAATCAGCCCCAGCATTTT. The encoded protein is CASSEVGAGNQPQHF.

The chain carries TRBV9 and TRBJ1-1; TRBD1 aligns across 9 bases. The V gene end was trimmed by 4 bases and the J gene end by 3 bases; junction bases not matched to a gene: 22. This CDR3 spans 20 amino acids. Germline V gene sequence: CDR1 SGDLS, CDR2 YYNGEE. The CDR3, as DNA: TGTGCCAGCAGCCATCCGGGACAGGGAGGCCACCACAAGGGATACACTGAAGCTTTCTTT. As protein: CASSHPGQGGHHKGYTEAFF. The full variable domain, completed using reference TRBV9 and TRBJ1-1, is DSGVTQTPKHLITATGQRVTLRCSPRSGDLSVYWYQQSLDQGLQFLIQYYNGEERAKGNILERFSAQQFPDLHSELNLSSLELGDSALYFCASSHPGQGGHHKGYTEAFFGQGTRLTVV.

The CDR3 nucleotides are TGTGCCAGCAGACCACAGGGGGCGGTCAGCAATCAGCCCCAGCATTTT. Protein product: CASRPQGAVSNQPQHF. The genes are TRBV27 and TRBJ1-5, with 9 bases that match TRBD1. The CDR3 is 16 residues long. Germline V lookup: CDR1 MNHEY, CDR2 SMNVEV (reference sequence). With V trimmed by 6 bases and J by 1 base, 7 bases remained unmatched.

This clone was recorded a few times. J is TRBJ2-5 and V is TRBV7-2; D remains unclear. V gave up 1 base and J gave up 1 base, with 7 bases separating them. The V gene's germline CDR1 is SGHTA and CDR2 FQGNSA. The CDR3 spans 14 residues. CDR3: CASSLGGVQETQYF. DNA of the CDR3: TGTGCCAGCAGCTTAGGTGGAGTCCAAGAGACCCAGTACTTC.

This clone was counted only a few times. CDR3 loop: CSVEQTGEGEQYF. The CDR3 coding sequence is TGCAGCGTTGAGCAGACAGGGGAAGGCGAGCAGTACTTC. The chain combines TRBV29-1 with TRBJ2-7; 8 nucleotides agree with TRBD1. The CDR3 runs to 13 residues. The germline CDR1 and CDR2 sequences are SQVTM and ANQGSEA. The V gene end was trimmed by 3 bases and the J gene end by 6 bases; junction bases not matched to a gene: 7.

The chain carries TRBV11-2 and TRBJ2-1; no definite D call. Germline CDR1 and CDR2: SGHAT and FQNNGV. This CDR3 contains 16 residues. The ends were cut back, 5 bases at V and 3 bases at J, with 17 bases in the middle. DNA of the CDR3: TGTGCCAGCAGCATTGGCCAGAACCGCCTCTACAATGAGCAGTTCTTC. This gives the protein CASSIGQNRLYNEQFF.

The genes are TRBV11-2 and TRBJ2-1, with TRBD1 identical over 7 bases. V dropped 5 bases and J dropped 10; count of bases not matched to a gene: 2. This CDR3 is built from 11 residues. The germline gives CDR1 SGHAT, CDR2 FQNNGV. Written as DNA, the CDR3 is TGTGCCAGCAGCCCGGACAGGGAGCAGTTCTTC. Protein sequence: CASSPDREQFF.

This clone turned up a few times. The chain couples TRBV20-1 to TRBJ2-1; D is uncertain. The CDR3 has 11 amino acids. V shed 5 bases and J shed 7 bases, with 9 bases lying between them. Germline V gene lookup returns CDR1 DFQATT and CDR2 SNEGSKA (reference sequence). CDR3 nucleotide sequence: TGCAGTGCTCCTTCCTTAAATGAGCAGTTCTTC. Its protein is CSAPSLNEQFF.

The CDR3 DNA reads as TGTGCCAGCAGCCCATCGGCTGATCAGCCCCAGCATTTT. Translation: CASSPSADQPQHF. The rearrangement joins TRBV9 to TRBJ1-5; D gene unclear. The CDR3 length is 13 residues. Germline-derived CDR1 and CDR2 are SGDLS and YYNGEE. Trimming removed 4 bases at V and 5 bases at J, with 10 bases between.

This clone was recorded a few times. The chain has TRBV27 and TRBJ2-1; perhaps TRBD1 as D (6 bases). Per germline, CDR1 MNHEY and CDR2 SMNVEV (reference sequence). Trimming shortened V by 6 bases and J by 6 bases, and 12 bases separated the two germline ends. This CDR3 has 13 residues. The CDR3 DNA sequence: TGTGCCAGCAGGAAACAGGGTCGCAATGAGCAGTTCTTC. It yields the protein CASRKQGRNEQFF.